This T cell receptor beta chain was profiled in a study of CD8+CD57+ T cells in acquired aplastic anemia. Study results and caveats: About 28 sequences, all CD8+ CDR3, were shared between patients and controls.

In patients chosen for sequencing, flow cytometry had shown CD8+CD57+ cell expansion. All patients were therapy-naive when blood was sampled. Germline V gives CDR1 DFQATT, CDR2 SNEGSKA (reference sequence). The germline V and J ends were trimmed by 3 bases and 3 bases, with 9 bases remaining between them. The CDR3 has 13 residues. In this sample, this clonotype turned up once. Its cognate antigen is unknown. TCR beta VDJ combinations and CDR3 sequences were profiled from genomic DNA. TCRdb re-called the reads with MiXCR, one entry per CDR3 protein. The sample contains some 92,000 distinct CDR3 sequences, about 63% of which appear only once.

V and J are TRBV20-1 and TRBJ1-5; D unresolved. The sequence was collected from a human donor with aplastic anemia. The sequenced material came from sorted CD4+, CD8+, or CD8+CD57+ T cells (not recorded which) from PBMCs. In DNA form, the CDR3 reads TGCAGTGCTAGCATAGTGAACAATCAGCCCCAGCATTTT. This gives the protein CSASIVNNQPQHF.